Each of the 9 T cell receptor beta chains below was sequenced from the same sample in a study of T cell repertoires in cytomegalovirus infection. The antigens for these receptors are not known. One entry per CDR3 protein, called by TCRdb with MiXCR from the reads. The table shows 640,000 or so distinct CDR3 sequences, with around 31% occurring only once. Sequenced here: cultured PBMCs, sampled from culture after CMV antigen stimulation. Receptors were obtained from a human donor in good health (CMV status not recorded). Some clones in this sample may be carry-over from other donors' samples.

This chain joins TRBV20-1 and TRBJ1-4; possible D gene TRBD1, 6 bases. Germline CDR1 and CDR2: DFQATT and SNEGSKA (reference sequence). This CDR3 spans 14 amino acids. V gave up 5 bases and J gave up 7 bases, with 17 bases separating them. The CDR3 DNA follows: TGCAGTGCTCTCCGGAGCAGGGGCAGTGAAAAACTGTTTTTT. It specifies CSALRSRGSEKLFF.

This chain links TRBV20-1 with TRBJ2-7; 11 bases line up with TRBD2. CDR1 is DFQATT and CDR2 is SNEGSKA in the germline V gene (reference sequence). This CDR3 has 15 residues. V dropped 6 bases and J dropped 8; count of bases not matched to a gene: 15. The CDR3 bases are TGCAGTGCCAGTATAATGGGTCTAGCGGGAGGTCAGCAGTACTTC. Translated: CSASIMGLAGGQQYF.

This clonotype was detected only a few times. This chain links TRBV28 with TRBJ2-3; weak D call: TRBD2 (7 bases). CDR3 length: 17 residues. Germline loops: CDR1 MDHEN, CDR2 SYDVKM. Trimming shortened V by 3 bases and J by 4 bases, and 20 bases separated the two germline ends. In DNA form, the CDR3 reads TGTGCCAGCAGTTTGCGGGGGCCGAGGTCCTCACCAGATACGCAGTATTTT. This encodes CASSLRGPRSSPDTQYF. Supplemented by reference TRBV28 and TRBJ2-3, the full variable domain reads DVKVTQSSRYLVKRTGEKVFLECVQDMDHENMFWYRQDPGLGLRLIYFSYDVKMKEKGDIPEGYSVSREKKERFSLILESASTNQTSMYLCASSLRGPRSSPDTQYFGPGTRLTVL.

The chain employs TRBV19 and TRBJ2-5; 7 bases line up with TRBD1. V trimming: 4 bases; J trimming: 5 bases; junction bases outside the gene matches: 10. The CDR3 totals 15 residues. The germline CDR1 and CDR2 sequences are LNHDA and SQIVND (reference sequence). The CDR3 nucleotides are TGTGCCAGTAGTACCGGGACAGTCCCACGGGAGACCCAGTACTTC. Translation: CASSTGTVPRETQYF.

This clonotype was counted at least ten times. CDR3 in amino acids: CASSLETALGNTIYF. The CDR3 bases are TGTGCCAGCAGCTTGGAGACAGCTCTTGGAAACACCATATATTTT. The chain uses TRBV7-6 and TRBJ1-3; tentatively, D is TRBD1 (5 bases). The CDR3 runs to 15 residues. The V gene's germline CDR1 is SGHVS and CDR2 FNYEAQ. V lost 3 bases and J 3 bases, leaving 12 bases between the germline ends.

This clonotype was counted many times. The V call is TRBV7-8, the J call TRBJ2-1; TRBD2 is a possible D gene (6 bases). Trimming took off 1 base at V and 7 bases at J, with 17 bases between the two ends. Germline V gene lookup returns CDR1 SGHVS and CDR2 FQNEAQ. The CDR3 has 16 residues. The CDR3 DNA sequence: TGTGCCAGCAGCTTAGTGGGTAGGGTAGCGGAGAATGAGCAGTTCTTC. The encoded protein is CASSLVGRVAENEQFF.

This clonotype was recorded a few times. CDR3 DNA: TGTGCCAGCAGTGGGACTAGCGGGGGGTTTGAGACCCAGTACTTC. Translation gives CASSGTSGGFETQYF. The chain employs TRBV12-3 or TRBV12-4 and TRBJ2-5, with 15 positions matching TRBD2. The length of the CDR3 is 15 residues. The ends lost 5 bases at V and 5 bases at J; junction bases unmatched: 3.

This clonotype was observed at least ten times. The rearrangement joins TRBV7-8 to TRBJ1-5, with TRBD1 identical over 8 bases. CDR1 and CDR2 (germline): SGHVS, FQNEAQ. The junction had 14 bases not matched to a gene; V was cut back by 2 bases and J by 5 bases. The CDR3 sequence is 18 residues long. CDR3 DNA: TGTGCCAGCAGCTTAAATCCCCAGGGGGCGCGAGGGGATCAGCCCCAGCATTTT. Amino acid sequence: CASSLNPQGARGDQPQHF.

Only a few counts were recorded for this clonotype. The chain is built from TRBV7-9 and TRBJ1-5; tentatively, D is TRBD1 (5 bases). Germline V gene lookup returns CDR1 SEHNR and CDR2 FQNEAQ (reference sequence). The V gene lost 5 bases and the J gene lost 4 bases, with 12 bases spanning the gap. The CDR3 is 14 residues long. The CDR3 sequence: CASSGAGLNQPQHF. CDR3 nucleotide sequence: TGTGCCAGCAGCGGCGCGGGACTGAATCAGCCCCAGCATTTT.